One sample yielded the 22 T cell receptor beta chains listed below, sequenced in a study of breast tumors, draining lymph nodes, adjacent tissues. Each CDR3 protein is one row after TCRdb ran MiXCR on the multiplex PCR reads. Of about 35,000 distinct CDR3 sequences detected, 36% appear once; the ten largest clones hold 11%. The sample was breast tumor tissue. All receptors derive from a female donor with breast cancer. Some clones in this sample may be carry-over from other donors' samples.

Ten or more counts support this clonotype. The chain combines TRBV5-8 with TRBJ2-7; maybe TRBD1 (5 bases). CDR1 SGHTS and CDR2 YDEGEE come from the germline V gene. V was clipped by 3 bases and J by 6 bases, with 10 bases between them. The CDR3 spans 12 residues. In nucleotides, the CDR3 is TGTGCCAGCAGCTCTAGACAGCCCGAGCAGTACTTC. Translated: CASSSRQPEQYF.

This clonotype was counted ten times or more. The chain recombines TRBV6-2 or TRBV6-3 with TRBJ2-1; possibly TRBD1 for D (7 bases). In germline, CDR1 is MNHEY, CDR2 SVGEGT. This CDR3 is built from 16 residues. With 2 bases removed from V and 1 base from J, the gap between germline ends came to 12 bases. CDR3 sequence reads: CASSYRGTASYNEQFF. CDR3 in DNA: TGTGCCAGCAGTTACCGCGGGACAGCGTCCTACAATGAGCAGTTCTTC.

This clonotype was counted ten times or more. The CDR3 reads CSVESQDANTGELFF. For the CDR3, the DNA is TGCAGCGTTGAATCCCAGGACGCGAACACCGGGGAGCTGTTTTTT. The chain combines TRBV29-1 with TRBJ2-2, with no clear D. Looked up from germline, CDR1 is SQVTM and CDR2 is ANQGSEA. The ends were cut back, 2 bases at V and 0 bases at J, with 10 bases in the middle. This CDR3 contains 15 residues.

This clonotype was detected many times. The gene calls are TRBV6-5 and TRBJ1-6; a possible D gene is TRBD1 (6 bases). This CDR3 spans 16 amino acids. The germline V gene encodes CDR1 MNHEY and CDR2 SVGAGI. V lost 0 bases, J lost 7 bases, and 13 bases lay in between. The CDR3 is CASSYSDSRGNSPLHF. The DNA of the CDR3 is TGTGCCAGCAGTTACTCGGACAGCCGGGGGAATTCACCCCTCCACTTT.

The V gene is TRBV27, the J gene TRBJ2-3, with 11 nucleotides matching TRBD2. Germline values: CDR1 MNHEY, CDR2 SMNVEV (reference sequence). This CDR3 is 16 amino acids long. Trimming cost V 3 bases and J 7 bases; bases outside gene matches: 9. As DNA, the CDR3 is TGTGCCAGCAGTTTTTTAACTAGCGGGAGAGGGTATACGCAGTATTTT. Its protein product is CASSFLTSGRGYTQYF.

This clonotype was detected many times. The chain couples TRBV4-3 to TRBJ2-2; 14 positions agree with TRBD2. Germline V gene lookup returns CDR1 LGHNA and CDR2 YSLEER. V lost 0 bases, J lost 7 bases, and 7 bases stayed unmatched. CDR3 length: 18 residues. Here the CDR3 reads CASSQDLGLAGGIGELFF. CDR3 nucleotides: TGCGCCAGCAGCCAAGATTTAGGACTAGCGGGAGGAATCGGGGAGCTGTTTTTT.

This chain uses TRBV14 with TRBJ2-5, with 8 nucleotides matching TRBD2. CDR1 is SGHDN and CDR2 is FVKESK in the germline V gene. V trimming: 3 bases; J trimming: 5 bases; junction bases outside the gene matches: 11. The CDR3 spans 16 residues. The CDR3 sequence: CASSQGSGIRSETQYF. CDR3 nucleotide sequence: TGTGCCAGCAGCCAGGGTAGCGGGATAAGAAGTGAGACCCAGTACTTC.

The genes are TRBV2 and TRBJ2-7, with D perhaps being TRBD1 or TRBD2 (6 bases each). Germline CDR1 is SNHLY and CDR2 is FYNNEI. The V end lost 4 bases, the J end lost 2 bases, and 9 bases lay between the germline ends. The CDR3 sequence is 13 residues long. CDR3 bases: TGTGCCAGCAGTGCGGGGGCTGCCTACGAGCAGTACTTC. Translation: CASSAGAAYEQYF.

This clonotype has ten or more counts. V usage is TRBV5-1 and J usage is TRBJ2-3, with D possibly called TRBD1 or TRBD2 (6 bases each). Looked up from germline, CDR1 is SGHRS and CDR2 is YFSETQ. The CDR3 spans 15 residues. The V and J ends lost 1 base and 0 bases respectively, with 9 bases between them. The CDR3 loop is CASSLRGASTDTQYF. The CDR3 region has the DNA TGCGCCAGCAGCTTGAGGGGGGCTAGCACAGATACGCAGTATTTT.

A word on this clonotype: This sequence may be a read error, since a much larger clone differs from it by one base. The chain recombines TRBV6-1 with TRBJ2-7; no clear D. The CDR3 covers 14 residues. Trimming removed 11 bases at V and 4 bases at J, with 21 bases between. Germline CDR1 is MNHNS and CDR2 is SASEGT. In DNA form, the CDR3 reads TGTGCCGTTTCAAGGTCCCATCTGAGTTACGAGCAGTACTTC. Translating it yields CAVSRSHLSYEQYF.

This clonotype was picked up many times. J is TRBJ2-2 and V is TRBV19; the D is unclear. The V and J ends lost 4 bases and 2 bases respectively, with 8 bases between them. This CDR3 region has 14 residues. Germline V gene lookup returns CDR1 LNHDA and CDR2 SQIVND (reference sequence). The CDR3 protein is CASSKGQNTGELFF. The CDR3 nucleotides read TGTGCCAGTAGTAAGGGCCAAAACACCGGGGAGCTGTTTTTT.

This clonotype was found many times. The chain has TRBV5-1 and TRBJ2-1; 7 bases agree with TRBD2. The CDR3 consists of 14 residues. The germline gives CDR1 SGHRS, CDR2 YFSETQ. With 2 bases clipped from V and 8 bases from J, the junction kept 7 bases outside the gene matches. In DNA, the CDR3 is TGCGCCAGCAGCTTCGAGGCGGGGAGGGATGAGCAGTTCTTC. It specifies CASSFEAGRDEQFF.

This clonotype was seen repeatedly, ten times or more. The chain employs TRBV6-4 and TRBJ2-3; D is tentatively TRBD1 or TRBD2 (7 bases each). V lost 0 bases and J lost 2, with 15 bases in between. This CDR3 spans 17 amino acids. Germline CDR1 MRHNA, CDR2 SNTAGT. The CDR3 DNA reads as TGTGCCAGCAGTGACTCGGGGAGGGGGCTGGTCACAGATACGCAGTATTTT. This gives the protein CASSDSGRGLVTDTQYF.

In its sample, this clonotype was seen a few times. V is TRBV5-1 and J is TRBJ2-5; 13 positions agree with TRBD2. The trim removed 4 bases at V and 5 bases at J, leaving 2 bases unmatched. Germline V gene lookup returns CDR1 SGHRS and CDR2 YFSETQ. The CDR3 contains 14 residues. CDR3 residues: CASSQTSGRETQYF. DNA of the CDR3: TGCGCCAGCAGCCAGACTAGCGGGAGGGAGACCCAGTACTTC.

About this clonotype itself: One end of the junction fails to match germline, which may point to a read error. The chain joins TRBV27 to TRBJ2-7, with TRBD1 matching 8 bases. The V gene's germline CDR1 is MNHEY and CDR2 SMNVEV (reference sequence). CDR3 length: 15 residues. The CDR3 DNA sequence: TGTGCCAGCAGCTCGACAGGGTTCGGACAGGGAGAGCAGCACTTC. As protein: CASSSTGFGQGEQHF.

As regards this clonotype: A much more abundant neighbour one base away suggests this may be a read error. V and J are TRBV7-2 and TRBJ1-2; D gene unclear. The CDR3 is made up of 15 amino acids. Trimming pared 0 bases from V and 4 bases from J, leaving 12 bases between. Germline V CDR1 and CDR2: SGHTA, FQGNSA. The CDR3 sequence is CASSLAPSDFYGYTF. In nucleotides, the CDR3 is TGTGCCAGCAGCTTAGCGCCGTCAGACTTCTATGGCTACACCTTC.

This clonotype was counted many times. CDR3 residues: CASILAGGYEQYF. CDR3 nucleotide sequence: TGTGCCAGCATCCTAGCGGGAGGATACGAGCAGTACTTC. The J gene is TRBJ2-7, the V gene TRBV6-2 or TRBV6-3; 11 positions agree with TRBD2. Germline V CDR1 and CDR2: MNHEY, SVGEGT. The V and J ends lost 7 bases and 4 bases, in that order; junction bases with no gene match: 3. The CDR3 is 13 residues long.

Of note for this clonotype: This may arise from a read error, as a much more abundant clone is one base away. V gene TRBV12-3 or TRBV12-4 combines with J gene TRBJ2-5; D tentatively fits TRBD1 or TRBD2 (5 bases each). The CDR3 runs to 13 residues. Trimming took off 7 bases at V and 1 base at J, with 10 bases between the two ends. The CDR3 loop is CASKGRSQETQYF. Written as DNA, the CDR3 is TGTGCCAGCAAGGGGAGATCCCAAGAGACCCAGTACTTC.

This clonotype has at least ten counts. The chain joins TRBV5-1 to TRBJ2-5, with D perhaps matching TRBD1 or TRBD2 (5 bases each). Germline CDR1 reads SGHRS; CDR2 reads YFSETQ. There are 14 residues in the CDR3. V was pared by 1 base and J by 2 bases, with 9 bases between. The chain's CDR3 is CASSLPGRQETQYF. The CDR3 bases are TGCGCCAGCAGCTTGCCAGGGAGACAAGAGACCCAGTACTTC.

This clonotype was seen repeatedly, ten times or more. The gene calls are TRBV7-9 and TRBJ2-2; D gene ambiguous. The germline V and J ends were trimmed by 2 bases and 7 bases, with 5 bases remaining between them. Germline V lookup: CDR1 SEHNR, CDR2 FQNEAQ (reference sequence). This CDR3 is built from 12 residues. This chain's CDR3 is CASSLSGGELFF. CDR3 DNA sequence: TGTGCCAGCAGCTTAAGTGGCGGGGAGCTGTTTTTT.

The table lists this clonotype with many counts. The chain joins TRBV7-2 to TRBJ1-3, with a possible D match to TRBD1 (6 bases). The CDR3 covers 16 residues. Trimming left V 2 bases short and J 0 bases short, with 11 bases between. Germline assignment: CDR1 SGHTA and CDR2 FQGNSA. CDR3 loop: CASSLSQGRSGNTIYF. The CDR3, as DNA: TGTGCCAGCAGCTTAAGTCAGGGGCGCTCTGGAAACACCATATATTTT.

A note on this clonotype: Germline is not matched at one junction end, which may reflect a read error. The V call is TRBV20-1, the J call TRBJ2-7, with a weak D call TRBD2 (7 bases). This CDR3 is built from 15 residues. Germline V gives CDR1 DFQATT, CDR2 SNEGSKA (reference sequence). The CDR3: CRALRSGTGRGEQYF. DNA for the CDR3: TGCCGTGCTCTTAGAAGCGGTACAGGGAGGGGCGAGCAGTACTTC.